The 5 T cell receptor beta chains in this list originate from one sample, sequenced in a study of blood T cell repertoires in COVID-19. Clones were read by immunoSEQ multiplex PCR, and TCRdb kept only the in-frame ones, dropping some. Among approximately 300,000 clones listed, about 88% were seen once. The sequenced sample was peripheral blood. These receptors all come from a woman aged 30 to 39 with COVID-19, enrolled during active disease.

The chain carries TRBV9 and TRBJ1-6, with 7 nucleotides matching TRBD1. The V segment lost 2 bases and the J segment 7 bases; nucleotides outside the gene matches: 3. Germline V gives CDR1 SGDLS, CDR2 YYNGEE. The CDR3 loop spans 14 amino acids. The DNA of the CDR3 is TGTGCCAGCAGCGTGACAGGGATAAATTCACCCCTCCACTTT. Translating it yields CASSVTGINSPLHF.

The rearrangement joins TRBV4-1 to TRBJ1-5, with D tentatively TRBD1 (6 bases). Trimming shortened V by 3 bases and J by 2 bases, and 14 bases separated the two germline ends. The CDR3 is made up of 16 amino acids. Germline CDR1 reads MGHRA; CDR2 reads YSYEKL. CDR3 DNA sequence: TGCGCCAGCAGCCATGCACAGGGTTTAGGCAATCAGCCCCAGCATTTT. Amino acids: CASSHAQGLGNQPQHF.

The CDR3 region is CATELQGASDTQYF. CDR3 nucleotide sequence: TGTGCCACCGAATTACAGGGGGCCTCGGATACGCAGTATTTT. The gene calls are TRBV15 and TRBJ2-3; TRBD1 aligns across 9 bases. Per the germline V gene, CDR1 is LNHNV and CDR2 is YYDKDF (reference sequence). The CDR3 is 14 residues long. After removal of 8 bases from V and 6 bases from J, the junction contained 9 bases not matched to a gene.

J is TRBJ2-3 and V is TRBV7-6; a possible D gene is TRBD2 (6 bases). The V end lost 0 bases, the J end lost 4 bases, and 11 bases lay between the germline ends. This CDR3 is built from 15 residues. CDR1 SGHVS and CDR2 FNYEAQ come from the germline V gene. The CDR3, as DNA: TGTGCCAGCAGCTTAGCATGGGGAGGAGCAGATACGCAGTATTTT. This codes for CASSLAWGGADTQYF.

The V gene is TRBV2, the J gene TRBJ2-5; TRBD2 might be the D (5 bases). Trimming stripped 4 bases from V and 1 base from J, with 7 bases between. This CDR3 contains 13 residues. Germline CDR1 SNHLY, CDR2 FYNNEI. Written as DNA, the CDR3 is TGTGCCAGCAGTGGCGGACTCCAAGAGACCCAGTACTTC. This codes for CASSGGLQETQYF.